Presented here are 11 T cell receptor beta chains from one specimen sequenced in a study of cytomegalovirus exposure and HLA in healthy donors. PCR amplification relied on 60 Vbeta primers (plus 13 Jbeta primers). Data came from immunoSEQ multiplex PCR; TCRdb stores just in-frame clones and leaves some out. The table has about 230,000 clones, just under 85% seen once; the top ten hold about 0.6%. The sequencing input was PBMCs. All receptors come from a woman aged 35 to 49 in good health and CMV-seronegative.

V is TRBV4-2 and J is TRBJ2-1; 7 bases match TRBD1. This CDR3 has 15 residues. V shed 4 bases and J 2 bases; nucleotides not matched to a gene: 5. CDR1 and CDR2 (germline): LGHNA, YNFKEQ. CDR3 in DNA: TGTGCCAGCAGCCCACAGGGGCGAACCTACAATGAGCAGTTCTTC. Translated, it gives CASSPQGRTYNEQFF.

About this clone: The junction differs from germline at one of its ends, possibly a read error. The rearrangement joins TRBV7-9 to TRBJ1-1, with D maybe TRBD1 (5 bases). CDR1 and CDR2 (germline): SEHNR, FQNEAQ (reference sequence). CDR3 size: 12 residues. The DNA for the CDR3 is TGTTCCAGCAGTTCAGGGTACGCTGAAGCTTTCTTT. It yields the protein CSSSSGYAEAFF.

This clone came up a few times. The CDR3 DNA is TGTGCCTGGAGTGTAACAACTACTGGAAACACCATATATTTT. It yields the protein CAWSVTTTGNTIYF. This chain connects TRBV30 to TRBJ1-3; no definite D call. Trimming cost V 0 bases and J 2 bases, with 8 bases left between them. Per the germline V gene, CDR1 is GTSNPN and CDR2 is SVGIG (reference sequence). CDR3 length: 14 residues.

CDR3: CASPHMVGQLSGNTIYF. The CDR3 DNA is TGTGCCAGCCCCCATATGGTAGGACAGCTCTCTGGAAACACCATATATTTT. This sequence joins TRBV27 and TRBJ1-3; TRBD1 might be the D (6 bases). The CDR3 contains 17 residues. The V gene lost 8 bases and the J gene lost 0 bases, with 20 bases spanning the gap. Germline CDR1 and CDR2: MNHEY and SMNVEV (reference sequence).

This chain uses TRBV29-1 with TRBJ1-3; 8 positions agree with TRBD1. Germline assignment: CDR1 SQVTM and CDR2 ANQGSEA. V was clipped by 2 bases and J by 0 bases; unmatched bases: 3. The CDR3 is 15 residues long. CDR3 sequence (DNA): TGCAGCGTTGAACAGGGGGCTCGCTCTGGAAACACCATATATTTT. It codes for CSVEQGARSGNTIYF. Combining the CDR3 with reference TRBV29-1 and TRBJ1-3 gives the whole variable domain SAVISQKPSRDICQRGTSLTIQCQVDSQVTMMFWYRQQPGQSLTLIATANQGSEATYESGFVIDKFPISRPNLTFSTLTVSNMSPEDSSIYLCSVEQGARSGNTIYFGEGSWLTVV.

The chain recombines TRBV5-1 with TRBJ2-3, with 7 bases that match TRBD1. Trimming removed 3 bases from V and 4 bases from J; junction bases left unmatched: 5. The V gene's germline CDR1 is SGHRS and CDR2 YFSETQ. This CDR3 is 14 amino acids long. This CDR3 is CASSSWQGADTQYF. The DNA for the CDR3 is TGCGCCAGCAGCTCGTGGCAGGGGGCAGATACGCAGTATTTT.

The chain has TRBV5-1 and TRBJ1-2; 7 bases align to TRBD1. The germline gives CDR1 SGHRS, CDR2 YFSETQ. This CDR3 is built from 13 residues. The V and J ends lost 5 bases and 7 bases, in that order; junction bases with no gene match: 8. The CDR3 region has the DNA TGCGCCAGCAGGTGGACAGGAGAAAGTGGCTACACCTTC. Residues: CASRWTGESGYTF. Complete variable domain (other parts from reference TRBV5-1 and TRBJ1-2): KAGVTQTPRYLIKTRGQQVTLSCSPISGHRSVSWYQQTPGQGLQFLFEYFSETQRNKGNFPGRFSGRQFSNSRSEMNVSTLELGDSALYLCASRWTGESGYTFGSGTRLTVV.

CDR3 amino acids: CASSVALRVDTQYF. CDR3 nucleotide sequence: TGTGCCAGCAGCGTAGCTCTGAGGGTTGATACGCAGTATTTT. The chain carries TRBV9 and TRBJ2-3, with a weak D call TRBD2 (5 bases). Germline V gene data show CDR1 as SGDLS and CDR2 as YYNGEE. The CDR3 extends over 14 amino acids. The ends were cut back, 0 bases at V and 6 bases at J, with 11 bases in the middle. The complete variable domain, with remaining parts taken from reference TRBV9 and TRBJ2-3, reads DSGVTQTPKHLITATGQRVTLRCSPRSGDLSVYWYQQSLDQGLQFLIQYYNGEERAKGNILERFSAQQFPDLHSELNLSSLELGDSALYFCASSVALRVDTQYFGPGTRLTVL.

J is TRBJ1-1 and V is TRBV15, with 9 bases that match TRBD1. This CDR3 is built from 15 residues. Unmatched junction bases numbered 6, after V lost 3 bases and J lost 4 bases. In germline, CDR1 is LNHNV, CDR2 YYDKDF (reference sequence). This CDR3 reads CATSRDRGFGTEAFF. CDR3 coding DNA: TGTGCCACCAGCAGGGACAGGGGATTTGGCACTGAAGCTTTCTTT.

The V and J genes are TRBV7-2 and TRBJ2-1; maybe TRBD2 (6 bases). Per germline, CDR1 SGHTA and CDR2 FQGNSA. V was cut by 3 bases and J by 6 bases, with 15 bases left in between. This CDR3 has 15 residues. This CDR3 reads CASSFNTGRSNEQFF. As DNA, the CDR3 is TGTGCCAGCAGCTTCAATACGGGGAGGAGCAATGAGCAGTTCTTC.

The chain recombines TRBV2 with TRBJ1-1, with no clear D. Germline V gene data show CDR1 as SNHLY and CDR2 as FYNNEI. CDR3 length equals 18 residues. Trimming pared 4 bases from V and 3 bases from J, leaving 24 bases between. DNA for the CDR3: TGTGCCAGCAGTGTGTCGGTCGGGGAACCTCCGCGGGACACTGAAGCTTTCTTT. Translating gives CASSVSVGEPPRDTEAFF.